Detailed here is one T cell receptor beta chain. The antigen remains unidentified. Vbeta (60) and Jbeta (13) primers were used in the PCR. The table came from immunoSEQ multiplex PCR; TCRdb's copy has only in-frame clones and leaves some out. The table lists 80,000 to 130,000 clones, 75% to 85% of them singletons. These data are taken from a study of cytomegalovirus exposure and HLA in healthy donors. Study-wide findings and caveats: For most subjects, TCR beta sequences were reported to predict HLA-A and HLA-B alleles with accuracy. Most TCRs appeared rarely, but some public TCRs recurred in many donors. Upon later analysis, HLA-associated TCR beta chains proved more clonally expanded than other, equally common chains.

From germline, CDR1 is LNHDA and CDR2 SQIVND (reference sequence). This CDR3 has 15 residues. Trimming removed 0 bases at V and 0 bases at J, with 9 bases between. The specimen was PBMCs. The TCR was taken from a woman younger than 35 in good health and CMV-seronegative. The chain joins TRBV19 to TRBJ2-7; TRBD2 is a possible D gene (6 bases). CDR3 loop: CASSIDGGVSYEQYF. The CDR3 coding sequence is TGTGCCAGTAGTATAGATGGCGGGGTCTCCTACGAGCAGTACTTC.